This TCR beta chain stems from a study of CD8+ T cells in alopecia areata. General study points: Affected scalp, especially in alopecia totalis/universalis, had a higher clonality than normal scalp did. Between patients, shared TCR sequences were less clear than in mice. This was possibly due in part to HLA diversity in the patient population.

Points on this clone: Its target is not known.

cDNA reverse transcribed from extracted RNA served as the sequencing template. Only in-frame clones appear in the TCRdb table, and some are missing; sequencing was by immunoSEQ multiplex PCR. Seen here are approximately 63,000 clones, roughly 57% observed once, and the top ten hold more than 15%. CDR3 length: 15 residues. Germline V gene sequence: CDR1 SQVTM, CDR2 ANQGSEA. V was shortened by 1 base and J by 6 bases, with 19 bases between the two germline ends. The source was CD8+ T cells sorted from blood, collected at week 0. This rearrangement joins TRBV29-1 to TRBJ2-7; D could derive from TRBD1 or TRBD2 (5 bases each). This clonotype originated in a human donor with alopecia areata. The CDR3: CSVEGLRDGYFEQYF. In DNA, the CDR3 is TGCAGCGTTGAAGGACTCCGGGACGGGTACTTCGAGCAGTACTTC.